This T cell receptor (beta chain) was recovered during a study of blood T cell repertoires in COVID-19 (dated by TCRdb to 2018 to 2021). With respect to the entire study: Collaborator samples came from the United States, Italy and Spain and covered acute and convalescent phases of COVID-19. Where available, HLA class I and class II types were obtained from metadata supplied by the sample provider rather than from assay-based typing. The repertoires were released in a freely available public database intended as a resource for research on the immune response to SARS-CoV-2. The material from the prospective study consisted of cDNA or gDNA derived from T cells, B-cell-depleted T cells, or PBMCs. A de-identified subject ID, COVID-19 status, age in years and sex were almost always included in the sample metadata. Samples came from the ongoing ImmuneRACE study (first 160 participants) plus 1,254 subjects from 6 global collaborators. The dataset comprised deeply sampled blood TCRbeta repertoires from subjects exposed to, actively infected with, or recovered from COVID-19.

TCRbeta CDR3 regions were amplified from genomic DNA using the immunoSEQ Assay, a bias-controlled multiplex PCR. Per the authors' processing: The number of nucleated cells in each sample was estimated by amplification of reference gene primers within the assay. To quantify the absolute abundance of each unique TCRbeta CDR3 rearrangement, sequence reads were collapsed and filtered. For each sample, productive Simpson clonality was calculated as the square root of Simpson's diversity index across productive rearrangements. The table was pulled from immuneACCESS by TCRdb, which kept in-frame rearrangements only. Such tables lose some clones; where checked, under half of the loss comes from unresolved V genes, and the rest has no known cause. V and J calls and clone size are given by that table; D and trimming were obtained from the DNA. The sample table records about 150,000 clones; about 86% of these occur just once. The top ten hold 4% of the sample.

Note on this clone: Its antigen remains unidentified. There are no base qualities to consult, and no much larger clone falls within one base.

Each collaborating institution followed its own protocols to collect whole blood in K2EDTA tubes. Collaborator samples were shipped for TCRbeta analysis as frozen whole blood, isolated PBMCs, or DNA extracted from either sample type. The CDR3 spans 12 residues, from the cysteine through the phenylalanine. The CDR3 DNA has 36 bases and is translated from base 1. V and J lose 4 bases and 4 bases, and a span of 10 bases separates them. CDR1 and CDR2, looked up from the germline V gene, are SQVTM and ANQGSEA. Overall results and qualifications from the work: The amount of clinical and demographic metadata varied by source and participant and was provided uncurated.

Sequences were obtained from peripheral blood. The sequence is built from TRBV29-1 and TRBJ1-2; no D gene is confidently identified. This clonotype was sampled from a woman in her 70s with acute or convalescent COVID-19. The bases read TGCAGCGTTGGCGGGTACGTCTATGGCTACACCTTC. It translates to CSVGGYVYGYTF.